This TCR beta chain was sequenced during a study of blood T cells in healthy people across ages. For every donor, a draw yielded roughly 10 milliliters of peripheral blood. This CDR3 has 15 residues. Germline assignment: CDR1 SEHNR and CDR2 FQNEAQ (reference sequence). The V and J ends lost 10 bases and 1 base, in that order; junction bases with no gene match: 10. With a J-beta primer mix and a sample-barcoded 5' primer, a second PCR ran roughly 7 to 11 cycles. Each CDR3 protein gets one entry after TCRdb re-called the 5' RACE reads with MiXCR. The sample lists some 760,000 distinct CDR3 sequences, around 25% seen once, with approximately 3.7% in the top ten. These data were also reused for a study on T cells of mothers and their children. This second study notes: Over 9.5 million TCR beta CDR3 reads were obtained from each mother, and approximately 3 million from each child. Within related and unrelated pairs, thymic selection shapes TCR recombination output in a similar way. Relative to unrelated pairs, biologically related mother-child dyads exhibited marginally greater, non-significant overlap.

This sequence originates from a boy aged 10-17 years in good health. Input material: blood. The J gene is TRBJ2-3, the V gene TRBV7-9; 8 bases fit TRBD2. In DNA, the CDR3 is TGTGCCACCCGCGTGGCGGGAGGCCGCACAGATACGCAGTATTTT. This gives the protein CATRVAGGRTDTQYF.